The clone carrying this T cell receptor beta chain was found once. Possible read error: a much larger clone is one base away. The data stem from a study of T cells in Graves' hyperthyroidism and ophthalmopathy. The length of the CDR3 is 15 residues. V dropped 11 bases and J dropped 7; count of bases not matched to a gene: 14. RNA transcripts gave rise to amplified TCR beta CDR3 regions. The HTBI primer set served for first-round RT-PCR of the TCR CDR3. TCRdb reanalysed the multiplex PCR reads using MiXCR and keeps one entry per CDR3 protein. The sample consists of fewer than 650,000 distinct CDR3 sequences, 14% of them appearing once.

The clonotype comes from a woman in her thirties or forties with Graves' hyperthyroidism. The source material was blood. This sequence joins TRBV12-3 or TRBV12-4 and TRBJ1-4; 9 bases line up with TRBD1. The CDR3 nucleotides read TGTGCCTGCACCCCAAACACAGGGGGCAGTGAAAAACTGTTTTTT. This translates into CACTPNTGGSEKLFF.